This T cell receptor (beta chain) was sequenced in a study of shared clonotypes between healthy human individuals. Sequencing used immunoSEQ multiplex PCR; TCRdb keeps in-frame clones, though not all of them. The data contain approximately 740,000 clones, around 67% of them singletons. Trimming removed 2 bases at V and 0 bases at J, with 11 bases between. The CDR3 has 15 residues. The germline CDR1 and CDR2 sequences are SGHNT and YYREEE (reference sequence). The material sequenced was memory CD4+ T cells sorted from blood. As for subset: CD45RA-negative fraction. The sequence was collected from a woman aged 25 to 39 in good health. The rearrangement links TRBV5-4 to TRBJ1-1; a weak D match, TRBD1 (5 bases). CDR3 amino acids: CASSFGADMNTEAFF. The DNA of the CDR3 is TGTGCCAGCAGCTTTGGGGCAGATATGAACACTGAAGCTTTCTTT.